This T cell receptor (beta chain) comes out of a study of blood T cell repertoires in COVID-19. This CDR3 is built from 15 residues. Trimming removed 0 bases at V and 3 bases at J, with 10 bases between. CDR1 and CDR2 (germline): SGHAT, FQNNGV. The repertoire was sequenced with immunoSEQ multiplex PCR; TCRdb's copy has only in-frame clones and lacks some. The data show roughly 100,000 clones, 70% to 85% seen once. The receptor was isolated from a man between 65 and 85 years old with acute or convalescent COVID-19. Material for sequencing was peripheral blood. This sequence joins TRBV11-2 and TRBJ2-3; tentative D call: TRBD1 (6 bases). CDR3 bases: TGTGCCAGCAGCTTAGAACGGCAGGGGACAGATACGCAGTATTTT. Protein: CASSLERQGTDTQYF.